These 21 T cell receptor beta chains came from one sample sequenced in a study of blood T cell repertoires in COVID-19. The repertoire was sequenced with immunoSEQ multiplex PCR; TCRdb's copy has only in-frame clones and lacks some. Altogether 130,000 to 150,000 clones are present, roughly 79% being singletons, with the ten largest covering 1.9%. Sequenced material: peripheral blood. These TCRs come from a woman aged 55-69 years with acute or convalescent COVID-19.

This clone occurred once. The chain employs TRBV5-1 and TRBJ2-1, with 12 bases lining up with TRBD2. This CDR3 spans 17 amino acids. V was clipped by 4 bases and J by 8 bases; unmatched bases: 13. Germline loops: CDR1 SGHRS, CDR2 YFSETQ. CDR3: CASSPRLAGESAYEQFF. The CDR3 DNA follows: TGCGCCAGCAGCCCAAGACTAGCGGGAGAATCTGCATATGAGCAGTTCTTC.

The rearrangement joins TRBV6-6 to TRBJ2-3; TRBD1 aligns across 8 bases. The CDR3 extends over 16 amino acids. J gave up 5 bases and V 2 bases, and 9 bases lay outside the gene matches. Germline loops: CDR1 MNHNY, CDR2 SVGAGI (reference sequence). CDR3 loop: CASSYRTGTGGDTQYF. CDR3 bases: TGTGCCAGCAGTTACAGAACCGGGACAGGAGGAGATACGCAGTATTTT.

This chain links TRBV3-1 (or the pseudogene TRBV3-2) with TRBJ2-5, with TRBD2 identical over 8 bases. The germline V gene encodes CDR1 LGHDT and CDR2 YNNKEL (reference sequence). The length of the CDR3 is 15 residues. The J segment lost 5 bases and the V segment lost 1 base, leaving 6 bases of the junction unmatched. The CDR3 loop is CASSQAPAGVETQYF. The CDR3 nucleotides read TGTGCCAGCAGCCAAGCGCCAGCGGGAGTGGAGACCCAGTACTTC.

The genes are TRBV7-9 and TRBJ2-3, with 8 bases lining up with TRBD1. The CDR3 has 15 amino acids. CDR1 and CDR2 from the germline V gene are SEHNR and FQNEAQ (reference sequence). The ends lost 3 bases at V and 2 bases at J; junction bases unmatched: 4. The CDR3 spells CASSFRTGITDTQYF. In DNA form, the CDR3 reads TGTGCCAGCAGCTTTAGGACAGGGATCACAGATACGCAGTATTTT.

The chain carries TRBV6-4 and TRBJ2-1; 10 nucleotides match TRBD2. The CDR3 has 15 amino acids. CDR1 and CDR2 from the germline V gene are MRHNA and SNTAGT. The V and J ends lost 4 bases and 7 bases, in that order; junction bases with no gene match: 7. CDR3 protein: CASSGRAGGANEQFF. CDR3 sequence (DNA): TGTGCCAGCAGTGGGAGAGCGGGAGGGGCGAATGAGCAGTTCTTC.

There are a few counts of this clone. DNA of the CDR3: TGTGCCAGCAGCTTACCAGCCGGGGAGCTGTTTTTT. Translated: CASSLPAGELFF. V and J are TRBV7-8 and TRBJ2-2; no clear D. This CDR3 is 12 amino acids long. Germline CDR1 SGHVS, CDR2 FQNEAQ. V lost 2 bases and J 6 bases, leaving 4 bases between the germline ends.

V and J are TRBV29-1 and TRBJ1-5; possibly TRBD1 for D (6 bases). Germline assignment: CDR1 SQVTM and CDR2 ANQGSEA. Trimming shortened V by 6 bases and J by 2 bases, and 11 bases separated the two germline ends. There are 13 residues in the CDR3. CDR3 DNA: TGCAGCGTCGCCTCAGGGGGCAATCAGCCCCAGCATTTT. It specifies CSVASGGNQPQHF.

This clone was seen more than once but under ten times. V usage is TRBV10-1 and J usage is TRBJ1-1; 7 nucleotides line up with TRBD1. CDR1 WNHNN and CDR2 SYGVQD come from the germline V gene (reference sequence). The CDR3 totals 14 residues. J lost 7 bases, V lost 0 bases, and 5 bases had no gene match. The CDR3 spells CASSESWAGGEAFF. DNA for the CDR3: TGCGCCAGCAGTGAGTCCTGGGCAGGGGGTGAAGCTTTCTTT.

The chain combines TRBV5-6 with TRBJ2-2; D remains ambiguous. Trimming left V 5 bases short and J 0 bases short, with 11 bases between. CDR3 length: 15 residues. Germline assignment: CDR1 SGHDT and CDR2 YYEEEE. The CDR3 DNA is TGTGCCAGCAGACCGACAAGAACGAACACCGGGGAGCTGTTTTTT. Translating gives CASRPTRTNTGELFF.

The rearrangement links TRBV19 to TRBJ2-7, with D tentatively TRBD2 (5 bases). The germline V and J ends were trimmed by 5 bases and 6 bases, with 8 bases remaining between them. This CDR3 spans 11 amino acids. Germline V gene data show CDR1 as LNHDA and CDR2 as SQIVND (reference sequence). In DNA, the CDR3 is TGTGCCAGTAGTCCAGGAGGCGAGCAGTACTTC. Its protein is CASSPGGEQYF.

This chain connects TRBV10-2 to TRBJ1-3; D uncertain. The CDR3 extends over 14 amino acids. The V end was cut by 2 bases, the J end by 2 bases, with 7 bases between. Germline CDR1 and CDR2: WSHSY and SAAADI. The DNA of the CDR3 is TGCGCCAGCAGTGAGGGCCCGCCTGGAAACACCATATATTTT. Protein: CASSEGPPGNTIYF.

This chain uses TRBV30 with TRBJ2-4; D perhaps matches TRBD2 (7 bases). V was clipped by 1 base and J by 2 bases, with 12 bases between them. CDR1 is GTSNPN, CDR2 SVGIG, per germline (reference sequence). The CDR3 is made up of 15 amino acids. This chain's CDR3 is CAWSEGRGTKNIQYF. The CDR3, as DNA: TGTGCCTGGAGTGAGGGGAGGGGGACCAAAAACATTCAGTACTTC.

This chain joins TRBV11-1 and TRBJ2-3; maybe TRBD2 (5 bases). The germline V gene encodes CDR1 SGHAT and CDR2 FQDESV (reference sequence). V was pared by 3 bases and J by 7 bases, with 14 bases between. This CDR3 spans 14 amino acids. The CDR3 DNA reads as TGTGCCAGCAGCTTTCCGGGAACAACTTATACGCAGTATTTT. Translating gives CASSFPGTTYTQYF.

The count of this clone is one. The chain links TRBV5-4 to TRBJ2-5; D might be TRBD1 (6 bases). The CDR3 has 14 amino acids. Trimming took off 4 bases at V and 2 bases at J, with 12 bases between the two ends. Germline V gene lookup returns CDR1 SGHNT and CDR2 YYREEE (reference sequence). Written as DNA, the CDR3 is TGTGCCAGCAGCCGCACAGGGAGTCAAGAGACCCAGTACTTC. Translation: CASSRTGSQETQYF. The whole variable domain, filled in from reference TRBV5-4 and TRBJ2-5, reads ETGVTQSPTHLIKTRGQQVTLRCSSQSGHNTVSWYQQALGQGPQFIFQYYREEENGRGNFPPRFSGLQFPNYSSELNVNALELDDSALYLCASSRTGSQETQYFGPGTRLLVL.

V is TRBV28 and J is TRBJ2-7, with TRBD2 as a possible D gene (6 bases). Per germline, CDR1 MDHEN and CDR2 SYDVKM. The CDR3 is made up of 13 amino acids. V lost 2 bases and J lost 6, with 11 bases in between. The chain's CDR3 is CASSLRGRSEQYF. The CDR3 coding sequence is TGTGCCAGCAGTTTACGGGGGAGGAGCGAGCAGTACTTC. The full variable domain, with the rest looked up from reference TRBV28 and TRBJ2-7, is DVKVTQSSRYLVKRTGEKVFLECVQDMDHENMFWYRQDPGLGLRLIYFSYDVKMKEKGDIPEGYSVSREKKERFSLILESASTNQTSMYLCASSLRGRSEQYFGPGTRLTVT.

The table lists this clone with a few counts. V and J are TRBV5-1 and TRBJ2-1, with D hard to call. V lost 2 bases and J lost 8, with 8 bases in between. The CDR3 has 12 amino acids. Germline V lookup: CDR1 SGHRS, CDR2 YFSETQ. The CDR3 spells CASSFPGDEQFF. The CDR3 DNA sequence: TGCGCCAGCAGCTTCCCGGGTGATGAGCAGTTCTTC.

The CDR3 DNA follows: TGTGCCAGCAGCTTAGGGGTAGCGAATCAGCCCCAGCATTTT. Translating gives CASSLGVANQPQHF. The chain is built from TRBV7-9 and TRBJ1-5, with no clear D. CDR1 and CDR2 from the germline V gene are SEHNR and FQNEAQ (reference sequence). Trimming removed 1 base at V and 4 bases at J, with 8 bases between. The CDR3 sequence is 14 residues long. Variable domain in full (rest from reference TRBV7-9 and TRBJ1-5): DTGVSQNPRHKITKRGQNVTFRCDPISEHNRLYWYRQTLGQGPEFLTYFQNEAQLEKSRLLSDRFSAERPKGSFSTLEIQRTEQGDSAMYLCASSLGVANQPQHFGDGTRLSIL.

In nucleotides, the CDR3 is TGTGCCAGCAGTCTCTTTAGAAACACCATATATTTT. The encoded protein is CASSLFRNTIYF. The chain couples TRBV12-3 or TRBV12-4 to TRBJ1-3; no clear D gene. Trimming shortened V by 5 bases and J by 5 bases, and 7 bases separated the two germline ends. This CDR3 is 12 amino acids long.

J is TRBJ2-6 and V is TRBV5-1; D possibly corresponds to TRBD1 (7 bases). The CDR3 sequence is 19 residues long. V was pared by 6 bases and J by 0 bases, with 22 bases between. CDR1 and CDR2 (germline): SGHRS, YFSETQ. Here the CDR3 reads CASMGGGQVPRSGANVLTF. CDR3 nucleotides: TGCGCCAGCATGGGGGGAGGACAGGTCCCGCGCTCTGGGGCCAACGTCCTGACTTTC.

This clone was seen more than once but under ten times. The V gene is TRBV6-6, the J gene TRBJ1-2, with 8 bases matching TRBD1. Germline CDR1 reads MNHNY; CDR2 reads SVGAGI (reference sequence). V dropped 10 bases and J dropped 6; count of bases not matched to a gene: 4. The CDR3 spans 11 residues. The DNA for the CDR3 is TGTGCCACCAACAGGGGGAATGGCTACACCTTC. Protein: CATNRGNGYTF.

The chain links TRBV9 to TRBJ2-2; D not resolved. The germline gives CDR1 SGDLS, CDR2 YYNGEE. CDR3 length equals 13 residues. V was trimmed by 0 bases and J by 9 bases, leaving 9 bases between them. The CDR3: CASSVGGSWELFF. CDR3 DNA: TGTGCCAGCAGCGTAGGAGGTAGCTGGGAGCTGTTTTTT.